Following are 14 T cell receptor beta chains from one sample sequenced in a study of breast tumors, draining lymph nodes, adjacent tissues. MiXCR, run by TCRdb on the multiplex PCR reads, gives a single entry per CDR3 protein. The profile shows roughly 220,000 distinct CDR3 sequences, under 40% of them singletons. Breast cancer patients provided tissue from their axillary draining lymph nodes. Sequences were obtained from axillary lymph node tissue. These receptors were collected from a female donor with breast cancer. Some clones in this sample may be carry-over from other donors' samples.

This clonotype was counted at least ten times. V and J are TRBV19 and TRBJ2-1; 16 nucleotides agree with TRBD2. The CDR3 has 18 residues. Germline V gene data show CDR1 as LNHDA and CDR2 as SQIVND (reference sequence). The trim removed 5 bases at V and 2 bases at J, leaving 6 bases unmatched. The CDR3 here is CASSPGTSGRGTYNEQFF. The CDR3 DNA sequence: TGTGCCAGTAGTCCAGGGACTAGCGGGAGGGGAACCTACAATGAGCAGTTCTTC. Based on the CDR3 plus reference TRBV19 and TRBJ2-1, the full variable domain is DGGITQSPKYLFRKEGQNVTLSCEQNLNHDAMYWYRQDPGQGLRLIYYSQIVNDFQKGDIAEGYSVSREKKESFPLTVTSAQKNPTAFYLCASSPGTSGRGTYNEQFFGPGTRLTVL.

This chain links TRBV7-9 with TRBJ2-7; TRBD2 agrees at 14 bases. The V gene end was trimmed by 3 bases and the J gene end by 2 bases; junction bases not matched to a gene: 6. The CDR3 consists of 17 residues. Germline V gene data show CDR1 as SEHNR and CDR2 as FQNEAQ (reference sequence). CDR3 DNA: TGTGCCAGCAGCTTCCCGGGACTAGCGGGAGCGGCCTACGAGCAGTACTTC. It is translated as CASSFPGLAGAAYEQYF.

This clonotype appeared many times. This chain connects TRBV7-2 to TRBJ2-5; D might be TRBD1 or TRBD2, each matching 6 bases. Between the trimmed V and J ends, which lost 0 bases and 5 bases, there was a span of 16 bases. Germline V gives CDR1 SGHTA, CDR2 FQGNSA. This CDR3 region has 16 residues. DNA for the CDR3: TGTGCCAGCAGCTTAGCGGGAAGACTAGGGGGGGAGACCCAGTACTTC. Residues: CASSLAGRLGGETQYF.

The gene calls are TRBV12-3 or TRBV12-4 and TRBJ2-1; tentatively, D is TRBD1 (5 bases). The CDR3 runs 14 residues. Trimming pared 3 bases from V and 6 bases from J, leaving 12 bases between. The CDR3 loop is CASSFGQGSNEQFF. In DNA form, the CDR3 reads TGTGCCAGCAGTTTCGGGCAGGGTTCCAATGAGCAGTTCTTC.

This clonotype has just a few counts. At one boundary the junction diverges from the germline segment, which might be a read error. The chain employs TRBV6-5 and TRBJ1-2; D ambiguous. CDR1 and CDR2 (germline): MNHEY, SVGAGI. This CDR3 has 13 amino acids. CDR3 DNA: TGTGCCAGCAGTCACTCCGCCAACTATGGCTACACCTTC. Amino acids: CASSHSANYGYTF.

This clonotype is medium-sized (0.01 to 0.1%) in the sample. The CDR3 DNA is TGTGCCAGCAGCGGCAGCAGCACAGATACGCAGTATTTT. Residues: CASSGSSTDTQYF. The chain couples TRBV7-8 to TRBJ2-3; D unresolved. Germline CDR1 reads SGHVS; CDR2 reads FQNEAQ. This CDR3 comprises 13 residues. Trimming removed 5 bases from V and 0 bases from J, with 6 bases in between. Looking up the rest from reference TRBV7-8 and TRBJ2-3 gives the full variable domain: GAGVSQSPRYKVAKRGQDVALRCDPISGHVSLFWYQQALGQGPEFLTYFQNEAQLDKSGLPSDRFFAERPEGSVSTLKIQRTQQEDSAVYLCASSGSSTDTQYFGPGTRLTVL.

The rearrangement joins TRBV7-6 to TRBJ2-4; 10 nucleotides agree with TRBD1. Trimming removed 4 bases from V and 6 bases from J; junction bases left unmatched: 6. The CDR3 is 15 residues long. Germline V gene data show CDR1 as SGHVS and CDR2 as FNYEAQ. The CDR3 spells CASSYGTGAGNIQYF. The DNA of the CDR3 is TGTGCCAGCAGCTATGGGACAGGGGCTGGAAACATTCAGTACTTC.

The J gene is TRBJ2-5, the V gene TRBV9; 9 nucleotides match TRBD2. This CDR3 contains 16 residues. V lost 0 bases, J lost 4 bases, and 7 bases stayed unmatched. In germline, CDR1 is SGDLS, CDR2 YYNGEE. The CDR3, as DNA: TGTGCCAGCAGCGTAGTTAGCGGGAGTTATGGAGAGACCCAGTACTTC. It yields the protein CASSVVSGSYGETQYF.

The genes are TRBV10-3 and TRBJ2-3, with 12 bases aligning to TRBD2. The CDR3 runs to 17 residues. The germline V gene has CDR1 ENHRY and CDR2 SYGVKD. The junction had 3 bases not matched to a gene; V was cut back by 0 bases and J by 2 bases. The CDR3 DNA follows: TGTGCCATCAGTGAGTCCCTAGCGGGGGGGTACACAGATACGCAGTATTTT. Its translation: CAISESLAGGYTDTQYF.

This clonotype was seen ten or more times. This rearrangement joins TRBV9 to TRBJ2-3; possibly TRBD2 for D (5 bases). This CDR3 has 17 residues. CDR1 is SGDLS and CDR2 is YYNGEE in the germline V gene. V shed 0 bases and J shed 1 base, with 15 bases lying between them. The CDR3 DNA sequence: TGTGCCAGCAGCGTAGAAGGTCTAGCAGTGGGCACAGATACGCAGTATTTT. It specifies CASSVEGLAVGTDTQYF. The complete variable domain, with remaining parts taken from reference TRBV9 and TRBJ2-3, reads DSGVTQTPKHLITATGQRVTLRCSPRSGDLSVYWYQQSLDQGLQFLIQYYNGEERAKGNILERFSAQQFPDLHSELNLSSLELGDSALYFCASSVEGLAVGTDTQYFGPGTRLTVL.

Comment on this clonotype: A much larger clone differs by one base, so this may be a read error. The chain has TRBV30 and TRBJ1-2; D is unresolved. Germline CDR1 reads GTSNPN; CDR2 reads SVGIG (reference sequence). Deletions cut 3 bases from V and 0 bases from J, with 11 bases between. CDR3 length: 14 amino acids. For the CDR3, the DNA is TGTGCCTGGAGGGTGCCGAGAGCTAACTATGGCTACACCTTC. The encoded protein is CAWRVPRANYGYTF.

At least ten counts were recorded for this clonotype. The chain carries TRBV28 and TRBJ1-2; 7 bases map to TRBD1. Per the germline V gene, CDR1 is MDHEN and CDR2 is SYDVKM. The CDR3 length is 15 residues. Trimming at V came to 6 bases and at J to 5 bases, leaving 12 bases not matched to a gene. Here the CDR3 DNA reads TGTGCCAGCAGCCCGGGACAGTTACGGCAATATGGCTACACCTTC. Translated: CASSPGQLRQYGYTF.

This clonotype appeared many times. The V and J genes are TRBV24-1 and TRBJ2-3; TRBD2 matches 10 bases. V dropped 5 bases and J dropped 2; count of bases not matched to a gene: 3. This CDR3 is built from 15 residues. In germline, CDR1 is KGHDR, CDR2 SFDVKD. This CDR3 reads CATSGGLAATDTQYF. CDR3 nucleotide sequence: TGTGCCACCAGTGGAGGACTAGCGGCCACAGATACGCAGTATTTT.

This clonotype has just one count. This sequence joins TRBV20-1 and TRBJ1-4; D unclear. The CDR3 runs to 16 residues. The germline V gene has CDR1 DFQATT and CDR2 SNEGSKA (reference sequence). Trimming took 1 base from V and 6 from J, leaving 18 bases between them. In DNA form, the CDR3 reads TGCAGTGCTAGAGCCCGGACTAGCGGGAGCCATGAAAAACTGTTTTTT. The encoded protein is CSARARTSGSHEKLFF.